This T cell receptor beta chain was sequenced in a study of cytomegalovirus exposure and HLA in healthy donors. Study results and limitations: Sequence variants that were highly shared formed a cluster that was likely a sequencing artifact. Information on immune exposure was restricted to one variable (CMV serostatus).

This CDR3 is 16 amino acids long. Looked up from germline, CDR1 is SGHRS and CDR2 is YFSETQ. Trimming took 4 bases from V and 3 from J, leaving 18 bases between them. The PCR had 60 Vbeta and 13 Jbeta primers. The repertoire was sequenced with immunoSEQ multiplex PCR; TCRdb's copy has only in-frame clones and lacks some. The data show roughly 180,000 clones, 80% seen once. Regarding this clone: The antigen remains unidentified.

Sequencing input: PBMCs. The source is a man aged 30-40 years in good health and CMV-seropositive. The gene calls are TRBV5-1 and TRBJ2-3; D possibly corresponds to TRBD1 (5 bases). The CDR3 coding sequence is TGCGCCAGCAGCCCGGAAGTGACAGATATGACAGATACGCAGTATTTT. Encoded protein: CASSPEVTDMTDTQYF.